These T cell receptor beta chains were read from a single sample in a study of T cell clones after liver transplantation. Assay used: immunoSEQ multiplex PCR; TCRdb lists only in-frame clones, some missing. The sample records fewer than 85,000 clones, 75% to 90% being singletons. Sequences were derived from CD4+ T cells from blood, sampled at the 22-month timepoint. The source of these receptors is a human patient who received a liver transplant. Some of the T cells may derive from the graft donor. Each CDR3 is given with its conserved first and last residue. The D gene is left open where the match is weak. Part of the rows lack a size; the others show once, few, many or a class for expanded clones.

.	TRBV9	TRBJ1-1	TRBD1	TGTGCCAGCAGCGCACAACAGGGGGCAAACACTGAAGCTTTCTTT	CASSAQQGANTEAFF
.	TRBV5-8	TRBJ2-3	.	TGTGCCAGCAGCTTGGGAGGGATAGAAGTCGGTACGCAGTATTTT	CASSLGGIEVGTQYF
.	TRBV6-6	TRBJ1-4	.	TGTGCCAGCAGGGACCAAGGGGAAGCAACTAATGAAAAACTGTTTTTT	CASRDQGEATNEKLFF
.	TRBV7-9	TRBJ2-7	TRBD1	TGTGCCAGCAGCCCGGGACAGGGGGATCGTTACGAGCAGTACTTC	CASSPGQGDRYEQYF
.	TRBV10-3	TRBJ2-5	.	TGTGCCATCAGTGCAGGGGATCGGGAGACCCAGTACTTC	CAISAGDRETQYF
.	TRBV7-3	TRBJ2-1	.	TGTGCCAGCAGCCATCCCCAAGGGGAGCAGTTCTTC	CASSHPQGEQFF
once	TRBV6-6	TRBJ2-7	.	TGTGCCAGCAGTTCCACATTGCGCGAGCAGTACTTC	CASSSTLREQYF
.	TRBV5-1	TRBJ1-1	TRBD1	TGCGCCAGCAGCTCCCGGGGACAGGCTTTCTTT	CASSSRGQAFF
once	TRBV7-2	TRBJ1-4	.	TGTGCCAGCAGCTTACTTCCAGGGACAAATGAAAAACTGTTTTTT	CASSLLPGTNEKLFF
once	TRBV4-3	TRBJ2-3	.	TGCGCCAGCAGCCAACAGACTAGTGAGGTAGATACGCAGTATTTT	CASSQQTSEVDTQYF
.	TRBV7-6	TRBJ1-4	.	TGTGCCAGCAGCTTAGACAGAGGTGAAAAACTGTTTTTT	CASSLDRGEKLFF
.	TRBV14	TRBJ2-3	.	TGTGCCAGCAGCACAGAAGATACGCAGTATTTT	CASSTEDTQYF
few	TRBV6-6	TRBJ2-5	.	TGTGCCAGCCACCAGACAGTCCCTTCAGAGACCCAGTACTTC	CASHQTVPSETQYF
.	TRBV18	TRBJ1-2	.	TGTGCCAGCTCACCACCGGTGGCAGGGCCTGGCTACACCTTC	CASSPPVAGPGYTF
.	TRBV4-1	TRBJ1-4	.	TGCGCCAGCAGCCAAGAACAGGGTAGGCCGTGGAATGAAAAACTGTTTTTT	CASSQEQGRPWNEKLFF
.	TRBV27	TRBJ2-7	.	TGTGCCAGCAGTAACCCCGGGACCCCTTCGGAGTACTTC	CASSNPGTPSEYF
.	TRBV30	TRBJ2-2	.	TGTGCCTGGAACCCCCGTACCGGGGAGCTGTTTTTT	CAWNPRTGELFF
.	TRBV10-3	TRBJ2-7	.	TGTGCCATCATGACGAACGGCTACGAGCAGTACTTC	CAIMTNGYEQYF
.	TRBV2	TRBJ2-6	.	TGTGCCAGCAGGGCAGCTAGTATTAGTGTTTCTGGGGCCAACGTCCTGACTTTC	CASRAASISVSGANVLTF
.	TRBV10-3	TRBJ2-3	TRBD2	TGTGCCATCCGCGGGAGTACAGATACGCAGTATTTT	CAIRGSTDTQYF
.	TRBV2	TRBJ1-4	TRBD1	TGTGCCAGCAAGAGGGACAGGGCTAATGAAAAACTGTTTTTT	CASKRDRANEKLFF
.	TRBV18	TRBJ2-2	.	TGTGCCAGCTCACCGCTCGCCGGGGAGCTGTTTTTT	CASSPLAGELFF
once	TRBV27	TRBJ2-7	TRBD2	TGTGCCAGCAGTTCCGGGACTAGCGGGGGATCCGCCTACGAGCAGTACTTC	CASSSGTSGGSAYEQYF
.	TRBV19	TRBJ2-7	.	TGTGCCAGCAATGGTGACCGGGACTTTGCCTACGAGCAGTACTTC	CASNGDRDFAYEQYF